What follows is one TCR beta chain and its context. Its specificity is not known. This entry belongs to a study of type 1 regulatory T cells. Study-level information: This in vitro CD4 product, T-allo10, is enriched for Tr1 cells and alloantigen-specific.

Study results and caveats: Compared with non-type 1 regulatory T cells, type 1 regulatory T cells showed a more restricted TCR repertoire.

V shed 8 bases and J 5 bases; nucleotides not matched to a gene: 8. The CDR3 consists of 13 residues. A single record per CDR3 protein comes from TCRdb applying MiXCR to the reads. The profile shows about 67,000 distinct CDR3 sequences, about 50% of them singletons. The rearrangement joins TRBV12-3 or TRBV12-4 to TRBJ2-5, with TRBD2 matching 7 bases. The TCR was taken from a human donor in good health. Sequencing used cultured non-Tr1 T cells, either the whole culture or a sorted T cell fraction (not recorded which). In DNA, the CDR3 is TGTGCCAGCGGCGTCGGGGGGATCGAGACCCAGTACTTC. It is translated as CASGVGGIETQYF.